This passage covers 12 T cell receptor beta chains from one sample sequenced in a study of lung T cells in sarcoidosis with Löfgren's syndrome. Using its own MiXCR run on the reads, TCRdb lists one record per CDR3 protein. Counted here are under 20,000 distinct CDR3 sequences, approximately 22% occurring once; the ten biggest clones make up 0.7% to 0.9%. The sample taken for sequencing was CD4+ T cells from bronchoalveolar lavage. These receptor sequences come from a human donor with sarcoidosis (Löfgren's syndrome or another form), or a control subject (not recorded which).

This clonotype has a handful of counts. This rearrangement joins TRBV4-3 to TRBJ2-3, with D maybe TRBD2 (6 bases). This CDR3 has 14 amino acids. V lost 0 bases, J lost 6 bases, and 10 bases lay in between. CDR1 is LGHNA, CDR2 YSLEER, per germline. CDR3 loop: CASSQDRREDTQYF. The CDR3 coding sequence is TGCGCCAGCAGCCAAGATCGACGGGAGGATACGCAGTATTTT.

This clonotype was recorded at least ten times. V gene TRBV20-1 combines with J gene TRBJ2-3; D is uncertain. This CDR3 is built from 16 residues. Germline loops: CDR1 DFQATT, CDR2 SNEGSKA (reference sequence). Trimming took 2 bases from V and 0 from J, leaving 15 bases between them. CDR3 residues: CSARRARITSTDTQYF. Written as DNA, the CDR3 is TGCAGTGCTAGAAGGGCTAGAATAACTAGCACAGATACGCAGTATTTT.

To note about this clonotype: An end of the junction differs from the germline gene, which may be a read error. This chain links TRBV7-2 with TRBJ1-3; D not resolved. Germline assignment: CDR1 SGHTA and CDR2 FQGNSA. The CDR3 sequence is 14 residues long. The chain's CDR3 is CASSFTSSGSTIYF. The CDR3 DNA reads as TGTGCCAGCAGCTTCACCTCCTCCGGAAGCACCATATATTTT.

This clonotype is deemed medium-sized (0.01 to 0.1%). In DNA form, the CDR3 reads TGTGCCAGCAGTTACTCGATGTTGGCCCAAGAGACCCAGTACTTC. Its protein is CASSYSMLAQETQYF. The genes are TRBV6-6 and TRBJ2-5; D remains ambiguous. The CDR3 totals 15 residues. Trimming cost V 0 bases and J 1 base, with 9 bases left between them. The germline CDR1 and CDR2 sequences are MNHNY and SVGAGI (reference sequence).

Concerning this clonotype itself: This may be a read error, as it is one base from a much larger clone. V is TRBV4-1 and J is TRBJ2-5, with 9 bases that match TRBD2. This CDR3 is built from 17 residues. Germline lookup yields CDR1 MGHRA and CDR2 YSYEKL. The CDR3 DNA is TGCGCCAGCAGCCGGCGAATACTAGCGGGTCCTCAAGAGACCCTGTACTTC. Translated: CASSRRILAGPQETLYF.

At least ten counts were recorded for this clonotype. The chain combines TRBV29-1 with TRBJ2-7; D may correspond to TRBD1 or TRBD2 (5 bases each). This CDR3 is 12 amino acids long. Trimming shortened V by 4 bases and J by 4 bases, and 11 bases separated the two germline ends. Germline V gives CDR1 SQVTM, CDR2 ANQGSEA. DNA for the CDR3: TGCAGCGTTGTTTTGGGGGAATACGAGCAGTACTTC. This codes for CSVVLGEYEQYF.

Comments on this clonotype: A much larger clone sits a single nucleotide away, making a read error possible. The rearrangement joins TRBV2 to TRBJ2-3, with D tentatively TRBD1 (5 bases). Germline CDR1 and CDR2: SNHLY and FYNNEI. The CDR3 contains 14 residues. In DNA form, the CDR3 reads TGTGTCCTACGGCGACAAGGGGGCACAGATACGCAGTATTTT. This codes for CVLRRQGGTDTQYF.

This clonotype was observed a few times. J is TRBJ2-3 and V is TRBV5-1; tentatively, D is TRBD1 (5 bases). The CDR3 contains 15 residues. The V end was cut by 0 bases, the J end by 2 bases, with 10 bases between. Germline lookup yields CDR1 SGHRS and CDR2 YFSETQ. This CDR3 reads CASSLGPGFTDTQYF. CDR3 sequence (DNA): TGCGCCAGCAGCTTGGGACCAGGGTTCACAGATACGCAGTATTTT.

About this clonotype: Possible read error: a much larger clone is one base away. The CDR3 reads CASNFGLAGAYEQYF. The CDR3 nucleotides are TGTGCCAGCAACTTTGGACTAGCGGGGGCCTACGAGCAGTACTTC. This rearrangement joins TRBV7-2 to TRBJ2-7, with 13 bases fitting TRBD2. The germline V gene has CDR1 SGHTA and CDR2 FQGNSA. CDR3 length: 15 residues. V shed 7 bases, J shed 2 bases, and the junction held 5 bases outside the gene matches.

By sample fraction, this clonotype is medium-sized. This chain joins TRBV28 and TRBJ1-1; 8 bases are a match to TRBD1. Germline assignment: CDR1 MDHEN and CDR2 SYDVKM. With 2 bases clipped from V and 11 bases from J, the junction kept 7 bases outside the gene matches. The CDR3 sequence is 13 residues long. This CDR3 reads CASSLRRRQGAFF. DNA of the CDR3: TGTGCCAGCAGTTTAAGGAGGCGACAGGGGGCTTTCTTT.

The sample holds many counts of this clonotype. The chain is built from TRBV7-3 and TRBJ2-1; D is perhaps TRBD2 (5 bases). The germline V and J ends were trimmed by 5 bases and 1 base, with 18 bases remaining between them. Germline V gives CDR1 SGHTA, CDR2 FQGTGA. The CDR3 runs 17 residues. DNA for the CDR3: TGTGCCAGCAGCGCAGACTATGCGAGGGCATCCTACAATGAGCAGTTCTTC. Protein product: CASSADYARASYNEQFF.

This clonotype is medium-sized in the sample. The chain couples TRBV15 to TRBJ1-2; 9 bases are a match to TRBD1. The trim removed 1 base at V and 7 bases at J, leaving 4 bases unmatched. There are 14 residues in the CDR3. The germline gives CDR1 LNHNV, CDR2 YYDKDF (reference sequence). The chain's CDR3 is CATSRVQGAGGYTF. The CDR3 bases are TGTGCCACCAGCAGAGTACAGGGGGCTGGTGGCTACACCTTC.